This TCR beta chain originates from a study of control samples from healthy donors and cancer patients (dated by TCRdb to the early 2020s). The germline ends are 7 bases apart after V is trimmed by 5 bases and J by 4 bases. The CDR3 has 12 amino acids, counting the end cysteine and phenylalanine. The DNA shown is the 36-base CDR3, in frame from base 1. For CDR1 and CDR2, the germline V gene lists MDHEN and SYDVKM. The library was obtained by the immunoSEQ multiplex PCR assay. TCRdb's version of the immuneACCESS table is confined to in-frame rearrangements and falls short of the full clone set. An unresolved V gene accounts for under half of the shortfall where checked; the remainder is of unknown origin. In all, the sample holds tens of thousands of clones, and about nine tenths of those were seen once. The ten most abundant clones make up approximately 15% of the sample. This clone showed up just once. The clone's antigen remains unknown. No much larger clone is present one base from it, and per-base qualities are unavailable.

The sample was blood. The clonotype comes from an older woman in good health. The sequence joins TRBV28 to TRBJ2-3; confidence is insufficient to name the D gene. The DNA is as follows: TGTGCCAGCAGTCCGGTCTCAGATACGCAGTATTTT. It encodes CASSPVSDTQYF. Here the CDR3 is joined to the reference TRBV28 and TRBJ2-3 genes, and the full variable domain is: DVKVTQSSRYLVKRTGEKVFLECVQDMDHENMFWYRQDPGLGLRLIYFSYDVKMKEKGDIPEGYSVSREKKERFSLILESASTNQTSMYLCASSPVSDTQYFGPGTRLTVL.